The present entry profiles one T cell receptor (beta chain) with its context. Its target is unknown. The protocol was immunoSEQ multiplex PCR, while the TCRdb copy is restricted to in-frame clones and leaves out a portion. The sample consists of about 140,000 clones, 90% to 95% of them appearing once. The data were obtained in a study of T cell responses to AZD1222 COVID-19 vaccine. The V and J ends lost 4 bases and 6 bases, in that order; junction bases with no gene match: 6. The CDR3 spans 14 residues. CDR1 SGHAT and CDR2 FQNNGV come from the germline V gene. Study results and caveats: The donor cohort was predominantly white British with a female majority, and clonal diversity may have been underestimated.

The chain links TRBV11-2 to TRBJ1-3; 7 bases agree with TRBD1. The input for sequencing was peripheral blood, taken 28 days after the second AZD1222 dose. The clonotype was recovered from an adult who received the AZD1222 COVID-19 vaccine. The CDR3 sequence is CASSSTGSENTIYF. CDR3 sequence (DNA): TGTGCCAGCAGCTCGACAGGGTCGGAAAACACCATATATTTT.